This T cell receptor (beta chain) is drawn from a study of T cells expressing NK-cell markers (TCRdb year 2020). For the study in its entirety: In sorted CD3+CD56+NKG2C+, CD3+CD56+NKG2C- and CD3+CD56-NKG2C+ T-cell subsets from several donors, TCR beta-chain repertoires were profiled. Of the eight sequenced donors, seven were found to be HCMV-seropositive and one was found to be HCMV-seronegative. All eight donors whose samples were sequenced were randomly selected healthy volunteers, three of them men and five women. Illumina HiSeq 2000/2500, MiSeq or NextSeq was used to sequence libraries as 2 x 150 bp reads.

The sample was run on an Illumina HiSeq 2000. TCR beta cDNA libraries were made by 5'RACE template switching that added a universal primer site and unique molecular identifiers. cDNA synthesis was primed from the TCR beta constant segment, followed by two successive PCR amplification steps. The paper's data handling went like this. MIGEC was used to demultiplex reads and group reads by UMI, and MiTCR was used to assemble and quantify clonotypes. Only TCR cDNA sequences supported by at least two reads were kept to exclude erroneous sequences. The tcR package was used for downstream repertoire analysis, and clonotypes were matched across fractions by CDR3 nucleotide sequence plus V segment. VDJmatch was used to annotate antigen specificity against VDJdb, with one amino acid substitution in CDR3 allowed. Following reprocessing of the reads by TCRdb, the data hold one row per CDR3 protein sequence and no DNA is available. These V and J calls are TCRdb output, not the study's own analysis. This sample's clone table shows roughly 300,000 distinct CDR3 sequences. The ten top clones hold more than 3.5% of the sample.

The paper's findings and limits, for the study overall: Those dominant clonotypes were again the most abundant among CD3+CD56-NKG2C+ cells in a few donors, at about 25-65%. Whether the expanded NKG2C-expressing T cell clones were specific for HCMV antigens was left unclear. In roughly 6 donors, the dominant CD3+CD56+NKG2C+ clonotypes ranked among the top 10 CD8+ clonotypes, making up 1.0-7.0% of CD8+ T cells.

Comment on this clonotype: The antigen it binds to is not known.

HCMV serostatus was determined by detecting HCMV-specific IgG in serum with a commercial ELISA kit. Peripheral blood mononuclear cells were isolated from blood by Ficoll density gradient centrifugation. The clonotype comes from a woman aged 18 to 75 in good health. Sequenced: blood T cells: a sorted CD56 or NKG2C T cell subset, CD4+ or CD8+ T cells, or bulk PBMC T cells (not recorded which).

The CDR3 region has the sequence CASSQRAFFYEQYF. The chain couples TRBV4-3 to TRBJ2-7; TCRdb gives TRBD2 as the D gene, but with no DNA this cannot be confirmed. The germline V gene gives CDR1 as LGHNA and CDR2 as YSLEER. The CDR3 runs 14 residues from the cysteine to the phenylalanine. No coding sequence is recorded.